This T cell receptor (delta chain) was recorded in a study of Vδ1+ human thymocytes. As regards this clone: Its antigen is still unknown.

With V trimmed by 3 bases and J by 7 bases, 34 bases remained unmatched. The germline gives CDR1 TSWWSYY, CDR2 QGS. CDR3 length: 23 residues. Sequences come from RNA converted to cDNA by reverse transcription. Pooled V-gene forward primers with one constant-region reverse primer generated the CDR3 amplicons by multiplex PCR. TCRdb called clones anew from the multiplex PCR reads with CATT. The sample has 54,000 or so delta-chain clones, less than 20% seen once. Regarding the study as a whole: Unexpected Vdelta2 sequences could cause misinterpretation of bulk repertoire data. Thymic TRG and TRD repertoires appeared highly polyclonal, with Gaussian CDR3 length distributions. Many TRG clonotypes were shared between donors; TRD repertoires were essentially private. Despite high sort purity, roughly 20% of thymic T cell receptor delta sequences were Vdelta2.

Thymocytes were sorted as CD3+ TCRVdelta1+ TCRVdelta2- after alphabeta T cell depletion. The chain employs TRDV1 and TRDJ1, with 8 bases identical to TRDD3. The receptor was isolated from a boy less than two years old who had congenital heart surgery. The material sequenced was Vdelta1+ gamma-delta thymocytes from the thymus. Specified subset: FACS-sorted CD3+ TCRalphabeta- TCRVdelta1+ TCRVdelta2- thymocytes. CDR3 protein: CALGEPPPTFFRLAGDIWTKLIF. CDR3 nucleotides: TGTGCTCTTGGGGAGCCCCCGCCGACCTTCTTTCGATTAGCGGGGGATATCTGGACTAAACTCATCTTT.